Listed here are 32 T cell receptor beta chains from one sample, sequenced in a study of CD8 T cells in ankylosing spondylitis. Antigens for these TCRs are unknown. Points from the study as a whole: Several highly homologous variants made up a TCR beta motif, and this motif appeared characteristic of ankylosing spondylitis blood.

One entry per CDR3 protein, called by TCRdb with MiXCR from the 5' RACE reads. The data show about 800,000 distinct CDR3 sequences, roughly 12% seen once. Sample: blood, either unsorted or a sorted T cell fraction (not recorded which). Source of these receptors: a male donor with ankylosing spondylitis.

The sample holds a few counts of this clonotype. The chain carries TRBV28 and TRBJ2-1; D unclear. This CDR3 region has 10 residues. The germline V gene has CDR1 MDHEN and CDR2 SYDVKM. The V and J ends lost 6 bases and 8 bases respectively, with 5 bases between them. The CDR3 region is CASSTDEQFF. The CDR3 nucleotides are TGTGCCAGCAGCACTGATGAGCAGTTCTTC.

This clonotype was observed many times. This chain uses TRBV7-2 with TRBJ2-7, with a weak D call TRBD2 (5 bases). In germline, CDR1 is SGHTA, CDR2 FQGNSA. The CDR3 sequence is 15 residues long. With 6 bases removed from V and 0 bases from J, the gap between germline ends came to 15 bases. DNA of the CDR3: TGTGCCAGCAGTCCCCCCGGGGTGAGCTCCTACGAGCAGTACTTC. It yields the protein CASSPPGVSSYEQYF.

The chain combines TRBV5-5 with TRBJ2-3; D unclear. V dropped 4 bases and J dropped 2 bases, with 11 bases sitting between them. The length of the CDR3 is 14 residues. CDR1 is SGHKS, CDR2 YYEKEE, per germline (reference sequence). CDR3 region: CASSPGPVTDTQYF. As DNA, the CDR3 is TGTGCCAGCAGCCCTGGCCCCGTCACAGATACGCAGTATTTT.

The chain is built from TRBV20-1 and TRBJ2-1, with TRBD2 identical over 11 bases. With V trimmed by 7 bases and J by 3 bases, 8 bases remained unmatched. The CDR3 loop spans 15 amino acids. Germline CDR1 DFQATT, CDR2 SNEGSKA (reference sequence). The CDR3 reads CSGTGGLADYNEQFF. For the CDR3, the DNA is TGCAGTGGCACAGGGGGACTAGCGGACTACAATGAGCAGTTCTTC.

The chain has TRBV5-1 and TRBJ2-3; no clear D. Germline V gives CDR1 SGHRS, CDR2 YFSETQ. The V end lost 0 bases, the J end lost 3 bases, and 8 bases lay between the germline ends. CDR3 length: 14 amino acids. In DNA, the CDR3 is TGCGCCAGCAGCTTGGAGGACGGGACAGATACGCAGTATTTT. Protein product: CASSLEDGTDTQYF. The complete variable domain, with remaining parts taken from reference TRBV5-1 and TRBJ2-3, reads KAGVTQTPRYLIKTRGQQVTLSCSPISGHRSVSWYQQTPGQGLQFLFEYFSETQRNKGNFPGRFSGRQFSNSRSEMNVSTLELGDSALYLCASSLEDGTDTQYFGPGTRLTVL.

The CDR3 bases are TGTGCCAGCAGCTTACGGGGGGTGAGCTCCTACAATGAGCAGTTCTTC. Protein product: CASSLRGVSSYNEQFF. The V and J genes are TRBV7-2 and TRBJ2-1, with 7 nucleotides matching TRBD2. Germline assignment: CDR1 SGHTA and CDR2 FQGNSA. This CDR3 has 16 residues. The J segment lost 0 bases and the V segment lost 2 bases, leaving 4 bases of the junction unmatched.

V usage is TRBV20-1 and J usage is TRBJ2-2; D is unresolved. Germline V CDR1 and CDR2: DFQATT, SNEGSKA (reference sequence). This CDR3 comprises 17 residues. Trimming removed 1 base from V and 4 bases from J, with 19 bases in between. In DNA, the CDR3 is TGCAGTGCTAGAGGATTAGCCAGGACGAGTGGCACCGGGGAGCTGTTTTTT. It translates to CSARGLARTSGTGELFF.

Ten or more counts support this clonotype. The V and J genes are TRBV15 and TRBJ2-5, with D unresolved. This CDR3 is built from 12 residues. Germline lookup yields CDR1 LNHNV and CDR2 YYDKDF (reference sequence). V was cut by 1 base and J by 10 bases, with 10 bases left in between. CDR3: CATSRVYLDQYF. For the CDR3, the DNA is TGTGCCACCAGCAGAGTTTACCTGGACCAGTACTTC.

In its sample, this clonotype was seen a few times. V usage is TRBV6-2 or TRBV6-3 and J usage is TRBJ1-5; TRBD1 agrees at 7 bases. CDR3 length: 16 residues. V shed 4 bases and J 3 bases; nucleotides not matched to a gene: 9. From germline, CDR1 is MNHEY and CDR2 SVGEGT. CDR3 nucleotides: TGTGCCAGCAGTTTGGACGGACAGGTCGTCAATCAGCCCCAGCATTTT. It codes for CASSLDGQVVNQPQHF.

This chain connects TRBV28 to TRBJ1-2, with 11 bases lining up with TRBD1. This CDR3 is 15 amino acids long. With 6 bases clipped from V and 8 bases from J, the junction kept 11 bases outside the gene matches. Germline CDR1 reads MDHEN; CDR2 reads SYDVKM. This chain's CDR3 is CASSPPGTGGWGYTF. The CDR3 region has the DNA TGTGCCAGCAGCCCGCCGGGGACAGGGGGGTGGGGCTACACCTTC.

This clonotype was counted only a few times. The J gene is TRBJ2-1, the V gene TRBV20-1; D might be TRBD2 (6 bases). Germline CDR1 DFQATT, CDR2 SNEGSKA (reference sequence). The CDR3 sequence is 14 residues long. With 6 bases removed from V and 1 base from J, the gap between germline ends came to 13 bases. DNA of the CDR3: TGCAGTGCCCCCGAGCGGGTGTCCTACAATGAGCAGTTCTTC. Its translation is CSAPERVSYNEQFF.

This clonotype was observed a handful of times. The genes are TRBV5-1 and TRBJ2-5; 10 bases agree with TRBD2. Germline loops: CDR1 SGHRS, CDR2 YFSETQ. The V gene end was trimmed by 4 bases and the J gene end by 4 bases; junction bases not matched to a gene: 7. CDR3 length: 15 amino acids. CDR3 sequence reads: CASSPDPSGGETQYF. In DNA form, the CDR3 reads TGCGCCAGCAGCCCGGATCCTAGCGGGGGAGAGACCCAGTACTTC.

CDR3 DNA sequence: TGCAGTGCTAGAGGCCCCAACTTAGGGCAGACCTCTAATGAAAAACTGTTTTTT. This translates into CSARGPNLGQTSNEKLFF. The gene calls are TRBV20-1 and TRBJ1-4; D not certain. Germline assignment: CDR1 DFQATT and CDR2 SNEGSKA (reference sequence). Trimming stripped 1 base from V and 3 bases from J, with 21 bases between. The CDR3 has 18 residues.

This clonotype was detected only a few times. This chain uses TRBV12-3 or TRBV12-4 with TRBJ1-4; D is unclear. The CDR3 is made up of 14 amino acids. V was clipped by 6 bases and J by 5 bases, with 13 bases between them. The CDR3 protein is CASRRTGANEKLFF. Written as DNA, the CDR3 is TGTGCCAGCAGACGGACGGGAGCCAATGAAAAACTGTTTTTT.

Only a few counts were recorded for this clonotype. The CDR3 sequence: CASSGRGEQFF. Written as DNA, the CDR3 is TGTGCCAGCAGTGGGCGGGGGGAGCAGTTCTTC. The V call is TRBV6-2 or TRBV6-3, the J call TRBJ2-1; 7 nucleotides align to TRBD2. This CDR3 has 11 amino acids. With V trimmed by 5 bases and J by 10 bases, 2 bases remained unmatched. The germline V gene has CDR1 MNHEY and CDR2 SVGEGT.

The CDR3 DNA follows: TGCGCCAGCAGCCCCCAAATGGTCAGGACAGATACGCAGTATTTT. Its protein is CASSPQMVRTDTQYF. This chain uses TRBV5-1 with TRBJ2-3; no definite D call. V lost 4 bases and J lost 3, with 15 bases in between. CDR1 is SGHRS and CDR2 is YFSETQ in the germline V gene. The CDR3 loop spans 15 amino acids.

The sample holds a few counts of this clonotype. CDR3: CASSLGVRGHGYTF. The CDR3 DNA sequence: TGTGCCAGCAGTTTAGGGGTCAGGGGACATGGCTACACCTTC. V is TRBV12-3 or TRBV12-4 and J is TRBJ1-2; D is perhaps TRBD1 (6 bases). V was shortened by 1 base and J by 6 bases, with 12 bases between the two germline ends. CDR3 length equals 14 residues.

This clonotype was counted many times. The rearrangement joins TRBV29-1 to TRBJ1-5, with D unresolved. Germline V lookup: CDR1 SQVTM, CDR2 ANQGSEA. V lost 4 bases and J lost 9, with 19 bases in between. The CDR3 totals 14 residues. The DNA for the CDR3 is TGCAGCGTTGGAAGCTGGGGAGCGGAGGGGCCCCAGCATTTT. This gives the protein CSVGSWGAEGPQHF.

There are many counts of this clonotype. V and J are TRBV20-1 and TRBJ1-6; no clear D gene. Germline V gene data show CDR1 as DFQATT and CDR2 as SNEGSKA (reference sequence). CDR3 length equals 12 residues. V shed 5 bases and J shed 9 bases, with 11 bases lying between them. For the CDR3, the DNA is TGCAGTGCTCCCGGACCTCTTTCACCCCTCCACTTT. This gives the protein CSAPGPLSPLHF.

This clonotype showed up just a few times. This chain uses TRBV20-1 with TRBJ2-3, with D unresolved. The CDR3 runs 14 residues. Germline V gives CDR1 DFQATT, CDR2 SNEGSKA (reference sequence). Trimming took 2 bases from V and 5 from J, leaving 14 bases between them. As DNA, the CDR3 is TGCAGTGCTAGACGCCCATTAAAGATAGATACGCAGTATTTT. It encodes CSARRPLKIDTQYF.

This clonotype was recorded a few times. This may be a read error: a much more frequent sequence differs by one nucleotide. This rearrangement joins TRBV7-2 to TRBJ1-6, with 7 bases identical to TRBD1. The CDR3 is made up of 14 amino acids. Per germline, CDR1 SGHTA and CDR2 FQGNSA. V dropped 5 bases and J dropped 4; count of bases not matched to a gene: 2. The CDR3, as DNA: TGTGCCAGCAGCGTGACAGGGTATAATTCACCCCTCCACTTT. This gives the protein CASSVTGYNSPLHF.

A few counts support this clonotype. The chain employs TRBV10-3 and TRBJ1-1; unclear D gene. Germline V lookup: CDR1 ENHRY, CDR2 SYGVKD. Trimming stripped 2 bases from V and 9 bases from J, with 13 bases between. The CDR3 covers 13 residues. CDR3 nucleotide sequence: TGTGCCATCAGTGAGGTGAACGGGGTGCAAGCTTTCTTT. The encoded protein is CAISEVNGVQAFF.

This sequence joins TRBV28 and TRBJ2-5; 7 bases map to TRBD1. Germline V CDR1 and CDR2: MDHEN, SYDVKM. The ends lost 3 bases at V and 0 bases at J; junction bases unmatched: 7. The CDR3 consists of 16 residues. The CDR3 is CASSLLGQSYQETQYF. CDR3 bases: TGTGCCAGCAGTTTGTTGGGACAGTCTTACCAAGAGACCCAGTACTTC.

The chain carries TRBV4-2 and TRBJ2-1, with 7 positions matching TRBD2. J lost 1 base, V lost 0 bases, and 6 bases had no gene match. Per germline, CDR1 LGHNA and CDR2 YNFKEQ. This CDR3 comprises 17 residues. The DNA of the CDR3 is TGTGCCAGCAGCCAAGATCCGGGGGGTGGGTCCTACAATGAGCAGTTCTTC. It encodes CASSQDPGGGSYNEQFF.

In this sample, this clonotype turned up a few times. CDR3 sequence reads: CASGQSQETQYF. The DNA of the CDR3 is TGTGCCAGCGGACAGTCTCAAGAGACCCAGTACTTC. V gene TRBV6-2 or TRBV6-3 combines with J gene TRBJ2-5, with D perhaps matching TRBD1 (6 bases). Trimming left V 8 bases short and J 2 bases short, with 9 bases between. The CDR3 is made up of 12 amino acids. CDR1 is MNHEY and CDR2 is SVGEGT in the germline V gene.

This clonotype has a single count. The CDR3 here is CASSPAWRFYEQYF. The DNA of the CDR3 is TGTGCCAGCAGCCCGGCTTGGAGGTTCTACGAGCAGTACTTC. The chain uses TRBV5-5 and TRBJ2-7; possibly TRBD2 for D (5 bases). This CDR3 is 14 amino acids long. V lost 4 bases to trimming and J lost 3 bases, with 14 bases between them. CDR1 SGHKS and CDR2 YYEKEE come from the germline V gene (reference sequence).

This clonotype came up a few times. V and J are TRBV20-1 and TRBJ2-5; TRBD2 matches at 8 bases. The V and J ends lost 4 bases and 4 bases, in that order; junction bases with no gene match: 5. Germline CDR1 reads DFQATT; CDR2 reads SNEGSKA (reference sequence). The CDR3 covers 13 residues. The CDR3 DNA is TGCAGTGCTAAGCCGGGACTAGGAGAGACCCAGTACTTC. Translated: CSAKPGLGETQYF.

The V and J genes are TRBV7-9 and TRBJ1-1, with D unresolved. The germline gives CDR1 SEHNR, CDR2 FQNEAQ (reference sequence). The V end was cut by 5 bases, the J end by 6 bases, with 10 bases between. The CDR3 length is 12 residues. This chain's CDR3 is CASSARTSEAFF. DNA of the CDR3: TGTGCCAGCAGCGCTAGGACGTCTGAAGCTTTCTTT.

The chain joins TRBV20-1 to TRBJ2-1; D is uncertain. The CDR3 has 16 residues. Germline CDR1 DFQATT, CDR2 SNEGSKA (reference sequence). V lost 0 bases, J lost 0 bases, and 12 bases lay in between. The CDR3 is CSARDRDTPSYNEQFF. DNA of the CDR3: TGCAGTGCTAGAGATCGCGATACCCCCTCCTACAATGAGCAGTTCTTC.

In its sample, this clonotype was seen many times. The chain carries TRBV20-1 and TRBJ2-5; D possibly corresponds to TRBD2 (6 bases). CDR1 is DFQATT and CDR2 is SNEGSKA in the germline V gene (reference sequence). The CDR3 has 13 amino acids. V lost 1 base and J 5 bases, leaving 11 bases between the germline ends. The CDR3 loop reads CSARVPAGETQYF. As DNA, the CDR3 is TGCAGTGCTAGAGTCCCGGCGGGGGAGACCCAGTACTTC.

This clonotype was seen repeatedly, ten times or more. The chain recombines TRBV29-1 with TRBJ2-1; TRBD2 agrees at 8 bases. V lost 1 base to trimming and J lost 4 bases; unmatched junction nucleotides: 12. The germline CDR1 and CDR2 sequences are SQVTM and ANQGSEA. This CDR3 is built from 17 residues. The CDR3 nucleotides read TGCAGCGTTGAAGCGGGGAGCGGGAGTGGTCGGTACAATGAGCAGTTCTTC. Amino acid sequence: CSVEAGSGSGRYNEQFF.

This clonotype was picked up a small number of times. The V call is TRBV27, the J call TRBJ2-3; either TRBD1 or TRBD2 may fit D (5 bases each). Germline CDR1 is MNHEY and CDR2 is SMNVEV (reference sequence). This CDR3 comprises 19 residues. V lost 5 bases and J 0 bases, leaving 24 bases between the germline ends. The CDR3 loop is CASSPTPWDLVFSTDTQYF. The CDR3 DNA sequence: TGTGCCAGCAGTCCTACACCTTGGGACCTGGTATTTAGCACAGATACGCAGTATTTT.